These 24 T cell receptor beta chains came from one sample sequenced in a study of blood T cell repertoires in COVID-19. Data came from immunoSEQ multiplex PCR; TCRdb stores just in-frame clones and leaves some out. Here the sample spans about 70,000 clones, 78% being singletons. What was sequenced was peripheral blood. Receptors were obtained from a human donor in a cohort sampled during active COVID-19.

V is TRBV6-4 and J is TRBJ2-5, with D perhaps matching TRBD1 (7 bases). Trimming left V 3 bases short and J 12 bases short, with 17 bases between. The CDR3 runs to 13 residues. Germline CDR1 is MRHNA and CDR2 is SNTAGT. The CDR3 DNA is TGTGCCAGCAGTGAGACCCGACAGGGAGGAAAGTACTTC. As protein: CASSETRQGGKYF.

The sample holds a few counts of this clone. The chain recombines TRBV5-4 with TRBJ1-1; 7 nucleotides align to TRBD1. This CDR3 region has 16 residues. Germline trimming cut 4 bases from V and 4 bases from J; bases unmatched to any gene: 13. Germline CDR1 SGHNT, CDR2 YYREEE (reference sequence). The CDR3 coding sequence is TGTGCCAGCAGCCCGAGACAGGGTATGCAGGGCACTGAAGCTTTCTTT. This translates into CASSPRQGMQGTEAFF.

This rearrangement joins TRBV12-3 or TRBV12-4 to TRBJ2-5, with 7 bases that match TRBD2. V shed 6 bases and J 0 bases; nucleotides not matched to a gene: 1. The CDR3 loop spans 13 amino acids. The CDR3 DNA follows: TGTGCCAGCAGAGCGGGGTACCAAGAGACCCAGTACTTC. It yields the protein CASRAGYQETQYF.

The CDR3: CASSAARETQYF. Written as DNA, the CDR3 is TGTGCCAGCAGCGCCGCTCGGGAGACCCAGTACTTC. The J gene is TRBJ2-5, the V gene TRBV11-2, with D unclear. V shed 5 bases and J shed 5 bases, with 9 bases lying between them. Germline values: CDR1 SGHAT, CDR2 FQNNGV. The CDR3 contains 12 residues.

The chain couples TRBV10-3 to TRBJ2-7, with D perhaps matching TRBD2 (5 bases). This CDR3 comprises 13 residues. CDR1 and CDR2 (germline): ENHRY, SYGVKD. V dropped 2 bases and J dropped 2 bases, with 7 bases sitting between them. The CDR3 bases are TGTGCCATCAGTGAGCCGGGGACCTACGAGCAGTACTTC. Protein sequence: CAISEPGTYEQYF.

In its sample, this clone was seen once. The CDR3: CASSFGLGEGINEQFF. CDR3 in DNA: TGTGCCAGCAGCTTCGGCTTGGGGGAGGGAATAAATGAGCAGTTCTTC. The chain carries TRBV7-2 and TRBJ2-1, with 7 nucleotides matching TRBD2. V gave up 3 bases and J gave up 7 bases; unmatched junction bases: 12. CDR3 length equals 16 residues. Looked up from germline, CDR1 is SGHTA and CDR2 is FQGNSA.

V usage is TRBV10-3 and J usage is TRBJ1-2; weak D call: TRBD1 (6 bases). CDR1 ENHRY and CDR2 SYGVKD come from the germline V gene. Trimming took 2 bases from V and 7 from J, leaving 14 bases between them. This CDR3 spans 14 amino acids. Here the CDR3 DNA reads TGTGCCATCAGTGAGGGACCAGGGGTTGCTGGCTACACCTTC. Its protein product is CAISEGPGVAGYTF.

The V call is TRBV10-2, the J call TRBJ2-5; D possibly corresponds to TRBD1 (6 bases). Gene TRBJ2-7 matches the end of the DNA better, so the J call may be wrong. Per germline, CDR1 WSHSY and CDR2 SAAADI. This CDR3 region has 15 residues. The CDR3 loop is CASSNREYESYEQYF. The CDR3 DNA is TGCGCCAGCAGCAACAGGGAATACGAATCCTACGAGCAGTACTTC.

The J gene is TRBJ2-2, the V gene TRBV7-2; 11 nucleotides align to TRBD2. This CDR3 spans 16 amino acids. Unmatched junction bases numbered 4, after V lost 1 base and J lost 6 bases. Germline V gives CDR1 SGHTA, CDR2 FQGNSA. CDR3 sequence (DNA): TGTGCCAGCAGCTTAGTAGCGGGAGGGCAAGCCGGGGAGCTGTTTTTT. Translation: CASSLVAGGQAGELFF.

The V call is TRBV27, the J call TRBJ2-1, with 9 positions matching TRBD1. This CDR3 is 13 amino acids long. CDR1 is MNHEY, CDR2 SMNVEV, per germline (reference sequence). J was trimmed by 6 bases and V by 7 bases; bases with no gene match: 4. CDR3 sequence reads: CASTLDRGNEQFF. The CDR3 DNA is TGTGCCAGCACCTTGGACAGGGGCAATGAGCAGTTCTTC.

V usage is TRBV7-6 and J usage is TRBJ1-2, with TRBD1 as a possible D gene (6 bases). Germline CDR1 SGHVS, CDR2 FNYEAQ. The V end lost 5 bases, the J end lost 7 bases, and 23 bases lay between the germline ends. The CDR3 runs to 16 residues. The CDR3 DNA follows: TGTGCCAGCAGCCAAAATACAGGGCTCTCGGGGGGTGGCTACACCTTC. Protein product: CASSQNTGLSGGGYTF. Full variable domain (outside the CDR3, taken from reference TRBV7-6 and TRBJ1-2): GAGVSQSPRYKVTKRGQDVALRCDPISGHVSLYWYRQALGQGPEFLTYFNYEAQQDKSGLPNDRFSAERPEGSISTLTIQRTEQRDSAMYRCASSQNTGLSGGGYTFGSGTRLTVV.

The CDR3 spells CAWRGGMAYNSPLHF. Written as DNA, the CDR3 is TGTGCCTGGAGGGGAGGGATGGCCTATAATTCACCCCTCCACTTT. V is TRBV30 and J is TRBJ1-6; no firm D call. Trimming shortened V by 3 bases and J by 2 bases, and 11 bases separated the two germline ends. This CDR3 is 15 amino acids long. Germline CDR1 reads GTSNPN; CDR2 reads SVGIG (reference sequence).

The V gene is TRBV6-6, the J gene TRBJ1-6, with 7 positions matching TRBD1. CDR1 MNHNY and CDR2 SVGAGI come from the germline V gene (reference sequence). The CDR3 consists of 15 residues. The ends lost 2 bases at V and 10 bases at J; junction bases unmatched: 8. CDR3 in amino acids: CASSYAGTEESPLHF. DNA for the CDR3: TGTGCCAGCAGTTACGCCGGGACAGAAGAATCACCCCTCCACTTT.

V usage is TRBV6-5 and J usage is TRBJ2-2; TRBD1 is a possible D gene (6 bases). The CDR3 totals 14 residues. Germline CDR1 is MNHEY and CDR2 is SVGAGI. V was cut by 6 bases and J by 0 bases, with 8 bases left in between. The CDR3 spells CASRRQANTGELFF. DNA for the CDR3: TGTGCCAGCAGGAGACAGGCGAACACCGGGGAGCTGTTTTTT.

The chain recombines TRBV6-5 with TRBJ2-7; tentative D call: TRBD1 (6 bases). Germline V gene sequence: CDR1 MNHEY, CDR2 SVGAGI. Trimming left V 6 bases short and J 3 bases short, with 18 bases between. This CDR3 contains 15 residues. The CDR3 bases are TGTGCCAGCAGCCTCAGGGGCCCGGAGGACTACGAGCAGTACTTC. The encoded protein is CASSLRGPEDYEQYF.

Here the CDR3 DNA reads TGTGCCAGCAGCCGACGACAGGGGGCAGGGCATGAAAAACTGTTTTTT. The encoded protein is CASSRRQGAGHEKLFF. V and J are TRBV3-1 (or the pseudogene TRBV3-2) and TRBJ1-4, with 10 bases aligning to TRBD1. Germline-derived CDR1 and CDR2 are LGHDT and YNNKEL (reference sequence). J gave up 6 bases and V 4 bases, and 8 bases lay outside the gene matches. The CDR3 has 16 amino acids.

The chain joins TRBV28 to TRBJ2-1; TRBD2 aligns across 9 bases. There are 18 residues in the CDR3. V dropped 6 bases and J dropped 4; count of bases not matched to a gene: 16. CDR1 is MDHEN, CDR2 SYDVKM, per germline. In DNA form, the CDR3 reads TGTGCCAGCAGACGTTTGCCTATGATAGCGGGAGTTTACAATGAGCAGTTCTTC. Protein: CASRRLPMIAGVYNEQFF.

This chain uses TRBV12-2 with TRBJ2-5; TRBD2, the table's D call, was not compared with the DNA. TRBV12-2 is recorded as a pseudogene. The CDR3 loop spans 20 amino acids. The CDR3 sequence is CASRLGDRGGLAGIQETQYF. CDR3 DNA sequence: TGTGCAAGTCGCTTAGGTGACAGGGGAGGCCTAGCGGGGATTCAAGAGACCCAGTACTTC.

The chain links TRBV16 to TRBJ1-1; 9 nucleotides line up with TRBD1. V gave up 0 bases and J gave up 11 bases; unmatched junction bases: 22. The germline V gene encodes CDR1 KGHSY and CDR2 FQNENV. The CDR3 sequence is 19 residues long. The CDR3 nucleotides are TGTGCCAGCAGCCAATCACGGGGGACAGGGACCCAGGGCCTCAAGCGGGCTTTCTTT. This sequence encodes CASSQSRGTGTQGLKRAFF.

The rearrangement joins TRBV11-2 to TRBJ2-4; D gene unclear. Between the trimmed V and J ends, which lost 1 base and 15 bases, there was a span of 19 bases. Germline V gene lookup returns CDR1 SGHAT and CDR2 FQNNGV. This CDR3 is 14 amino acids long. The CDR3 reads CASSLVLSSSDLYF. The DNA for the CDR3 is TGTGCCAGCAGCTTAGTTCTCAGTTCCTCTGATTTGTACTTC.

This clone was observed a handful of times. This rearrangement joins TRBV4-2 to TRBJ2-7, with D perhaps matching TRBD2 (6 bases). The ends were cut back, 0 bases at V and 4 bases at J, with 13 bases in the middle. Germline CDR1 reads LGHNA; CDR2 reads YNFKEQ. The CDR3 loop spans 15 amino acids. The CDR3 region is CASSQDFNREYEQYF. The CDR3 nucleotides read TGTGCCAGCAGCCAAGATTTTAATCGGGAGTACGAGCAGTACTTC.

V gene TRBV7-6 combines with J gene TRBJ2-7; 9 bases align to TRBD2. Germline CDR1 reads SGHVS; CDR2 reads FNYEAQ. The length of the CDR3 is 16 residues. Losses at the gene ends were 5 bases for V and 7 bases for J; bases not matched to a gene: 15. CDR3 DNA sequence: TGTGCCAGCAGCCCCAGTGCGGTAGCGGGAGTATCTGAGCAGTACTTC. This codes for CASSPSAVAGVSEQYF. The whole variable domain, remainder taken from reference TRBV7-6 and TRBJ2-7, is GAGVSQSPRYKVTKRGQDVALRCDPISGHVSLYWYRQALGQGPEFLTYFNYEAQQDKSGLPNDRFSAERPEGSISTLTIQRTEQRDSAMYRCASSPSAVAGVSEQYFGPGTRLTVT.

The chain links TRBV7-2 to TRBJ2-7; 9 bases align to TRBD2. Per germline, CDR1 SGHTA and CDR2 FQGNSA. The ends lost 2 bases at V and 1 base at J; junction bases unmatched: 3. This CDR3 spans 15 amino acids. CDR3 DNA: TGTGCCAGCAGCTTAAGGACTAGCGCGTCCTACGAGCAGTACTTC. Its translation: CASSLRTSASYEQYF.

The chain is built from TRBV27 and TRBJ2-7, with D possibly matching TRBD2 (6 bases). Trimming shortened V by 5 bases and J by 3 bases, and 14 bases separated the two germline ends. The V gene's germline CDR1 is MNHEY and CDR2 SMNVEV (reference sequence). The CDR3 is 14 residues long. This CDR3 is CASSPTRPLYEQYF. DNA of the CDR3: TGTGCCAGCAGTCCGACTAGGCCCCTCTACGAGCAGTACTTC.